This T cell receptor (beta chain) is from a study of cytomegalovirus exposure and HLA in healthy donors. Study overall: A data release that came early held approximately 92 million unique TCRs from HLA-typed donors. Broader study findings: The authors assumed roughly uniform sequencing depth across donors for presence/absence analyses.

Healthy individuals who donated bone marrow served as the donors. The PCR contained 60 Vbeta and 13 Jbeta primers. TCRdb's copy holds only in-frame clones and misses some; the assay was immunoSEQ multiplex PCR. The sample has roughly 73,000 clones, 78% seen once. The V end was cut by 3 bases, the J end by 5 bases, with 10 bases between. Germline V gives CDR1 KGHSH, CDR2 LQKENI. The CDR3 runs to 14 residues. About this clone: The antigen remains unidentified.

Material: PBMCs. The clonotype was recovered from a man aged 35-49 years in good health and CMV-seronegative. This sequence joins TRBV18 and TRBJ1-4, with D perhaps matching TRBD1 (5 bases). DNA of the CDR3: TGTGCCAGCTCACCGGGGGGTTTGAATGAAAAACTGTTTTTT. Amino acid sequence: CASSPGGLNEKLFF. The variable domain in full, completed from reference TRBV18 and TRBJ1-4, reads NAGVMQNPRHLVRRRGQEARLRCSPMKGHSHVYWYRQLPEEGLKFMVYLQKENIIDESGMPKERFSAEFPKEGPSILRIQQVVRGDSAAYFCASSPGGLNEKLFFGSGTQLSVL.